These 7 T cell receptor beta chains originate from one sample sequenced in a study of a mutant IDH1 vaccine in newly diagnosed glioma. Their recognized antigens are unknown. Time point: week 11, during vaccination. With topical imiquimod, each dose of the vaccine consisted of 300 ug of mutant IDH1 20-mer peptide. Clones were sequenced by immunoSEQ multiplex PCR, and TCRdb holds only the in-frame ones, with some missing. The sample has 50,000 to 65,000 clones, 84% seen once. Here the sequenced sample was PBMCs, taken from a glioma patient whose treatment included an IDH1 peptide vaccine. These receptors originate from a woman aged 50 to 65 with glioma.

V is TRBV4-1 and J is TRBJ2-7; D uncertain. Looked up from germline, CDR1 is MGHRA and CDR2 is YSYEKL. Trimming left V 1 base short and J 1 base short, with 5 bases between. The CDR3 extends over 13 amino acids. In DNA, the CDR3 is TGCGCCAGCAGCCAAGGCAGTTCCTACGAGCAGTACTTC. It is translated as CASSQGSSYEQYF.

A few counts support this clone. The rearrangement joins TRBV7-9 to TRBJ1-1; 8 nucleotides line up with TRBD1. The CDR3 runs 16 residues. Unmatched junction bases numbered 9, after V lost 3 bases and J lost 3 bases. Germline CDR1 is SEHNR and CDR2 is FQNEAQ (reference sequence). The CDR3 spells CASSLTGAVMDTEAFF. The CDR3 region has the DNA TGTGCCAGCAGCTTGACAGGGGCGGTTATGGACACTGAAGCTTTCTTT.

The table lists this clone with a count of one. One junction end does not reproduce the germline sequence, and a read error may be involved. The identical CDR3 is also encoded by other nucleotide sequences in the sample. The chain links TRBV7-2 to TRBJ2-2; D may be TRBD1 or TRBD2 (5 bases each). From germline, CDR1 is SGHTA and CDR2 FQGNSA. CDR3 size: 14 residues. The CDR3 region has the DNA TGTGCCAGCAGCTCTACAGGAAACACCGGGGAGCTATTTTTT. As protein: CASSSTGNTGELFF.

The J gene is TRBJ1-1, the V gene TRBV5-1; no definite D call. This CDR3 has 15 amino acids. Trimming cost V 4 bases and J 10 bases, with 23 bases left between them. The germline CDR1 and CDR2 sequences are SGHRS and YFSETQ. As DNA, the CDR3 is TGCGCCAGCAGCGAGCCGCGGGGAGCCGCACTGGCAGCTTTCTTT. Translated, it gives CASSEPRGAALAAFF.

This chain links TRBV4-1 with TRBJ1-4; TRBD1 might be the D (5 bases). CDR1 and CDR2 from the germline V gene are MGHRA and YSYEKL. The CDR3 has 14 amino acids. Trimming cost V 5 bases and J 4 bases, with 11 bases left between them. Written as DNA, the CDR3 is TGCGCCAGCAGCTCGCTGGGGGTTAATGAAAAACTGTTTTTT. This gives the protein CASSSLGVNEKLFF.

This chain joins TRBV6-6 and TRBJ1-2; perhaps TRBD1 as D (6 bases). The CDR3 extends over 15 amino acids. Germline assignment: CDR1 MNHNY and CDR2 SVGAGI (reference sequence). Trimming took 2 bases from V and 2 from J, leaving 12 bases between them. The CDR3 sequence is CASSYRQATNYGYTF. CDR3 DNA sequence: TGTGCCAGCAGTTACCGACAGGCCACGAACTATGGCTACACCTTC.

This clone was recorded only once. The chain couples TRBV27 to TRBJ1-1, with TRBD1 matching over 8 bases. The CDR3 spans 15 residues. CDR1 and CDR2 from the germline V gene are MNHEY and SMNVEV (reference sequence). V lost 6 bases to trimming and J lost 3 bases; unmatched junction nucleotides: 9. The CDR3 region is CASSSDRQGYTEAFF. In DNA form, the CDR3 reads TGTGCCAGCAGCTCTGACCGACAGGGGTACACTGAAGCTTTCTTT.